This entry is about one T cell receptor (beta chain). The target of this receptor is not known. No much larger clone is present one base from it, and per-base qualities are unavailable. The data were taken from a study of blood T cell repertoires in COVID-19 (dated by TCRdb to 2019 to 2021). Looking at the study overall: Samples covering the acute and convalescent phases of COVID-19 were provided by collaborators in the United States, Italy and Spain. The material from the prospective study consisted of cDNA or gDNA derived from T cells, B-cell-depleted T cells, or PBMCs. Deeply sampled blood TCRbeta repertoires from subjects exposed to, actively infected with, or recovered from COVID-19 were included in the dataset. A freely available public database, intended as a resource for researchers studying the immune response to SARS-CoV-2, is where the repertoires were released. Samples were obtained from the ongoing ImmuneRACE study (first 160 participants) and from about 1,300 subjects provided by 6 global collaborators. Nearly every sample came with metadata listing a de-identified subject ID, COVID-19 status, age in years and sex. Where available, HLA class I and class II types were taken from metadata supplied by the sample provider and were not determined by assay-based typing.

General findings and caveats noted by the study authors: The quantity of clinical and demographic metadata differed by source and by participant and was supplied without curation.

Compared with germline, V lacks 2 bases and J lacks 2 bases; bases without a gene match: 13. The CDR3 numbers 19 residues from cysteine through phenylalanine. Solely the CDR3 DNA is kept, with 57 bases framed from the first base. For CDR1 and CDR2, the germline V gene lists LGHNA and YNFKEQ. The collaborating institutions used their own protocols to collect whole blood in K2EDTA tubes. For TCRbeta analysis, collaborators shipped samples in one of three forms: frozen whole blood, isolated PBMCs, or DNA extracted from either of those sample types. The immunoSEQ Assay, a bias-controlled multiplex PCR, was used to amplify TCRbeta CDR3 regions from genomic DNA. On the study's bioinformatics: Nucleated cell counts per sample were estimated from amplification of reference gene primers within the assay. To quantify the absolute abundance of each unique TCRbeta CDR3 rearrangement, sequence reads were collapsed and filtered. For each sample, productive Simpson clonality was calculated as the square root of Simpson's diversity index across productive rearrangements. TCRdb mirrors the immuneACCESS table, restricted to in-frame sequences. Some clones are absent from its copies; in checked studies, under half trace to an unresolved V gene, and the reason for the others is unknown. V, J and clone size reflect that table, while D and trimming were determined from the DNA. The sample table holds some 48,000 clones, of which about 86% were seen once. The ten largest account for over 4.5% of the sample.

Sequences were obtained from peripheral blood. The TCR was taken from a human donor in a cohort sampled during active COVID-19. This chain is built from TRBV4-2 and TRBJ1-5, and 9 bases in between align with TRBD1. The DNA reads TGTGCCAGCAGCCAAATGCCAGGACAGGGGTTTTTAGGCAATCAGCCCCAGCATTTT. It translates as CASSQMPGQGFLGNQPQHF.